The clone carrying this T cell receptor beta chain appeared many times. These data originate in a study of T cells after yellow fever vaccination. Study-level findings and limits: The study re-detected most primary-vaccination clones after the booster (96% CD4, 85% to 90% CD8).

MiXCR was run by TCRdb on the 5' RACE reads, yielding one entry per CDR3 protein. Of around 16,000 distinct CDR3 sequences listed, approximately 4% are singletons. V was clipped by 5 bases and J by 0 bases, with 9 bases between them. The germline V gene encodes CDR1 LGHDT and CDR2 YNNKEL (reference sequence). This CDR3 is 14 amino acids long. This clonotype was sampled from a man younger than 40 who received the YFV17D yellow fever vaccine. This chain links TRBV3-1 with TRBJ2-3, with D perhaps TRBD1 or TRBD2 (5 bases each). Specimen: PBMCs, either bulk or a sorted T-cell subset (CD4+, CD8+, memory, or dextramer-sorted; not recorded which), collected 15 days after the yellow fever booster vaccination. The DNA for the CDR3 is TGTGCCAGCAGCGGGACCCCTAGCACAGATACGCAGTATTTT. Its translation: CASSGTPSTDTQYF.